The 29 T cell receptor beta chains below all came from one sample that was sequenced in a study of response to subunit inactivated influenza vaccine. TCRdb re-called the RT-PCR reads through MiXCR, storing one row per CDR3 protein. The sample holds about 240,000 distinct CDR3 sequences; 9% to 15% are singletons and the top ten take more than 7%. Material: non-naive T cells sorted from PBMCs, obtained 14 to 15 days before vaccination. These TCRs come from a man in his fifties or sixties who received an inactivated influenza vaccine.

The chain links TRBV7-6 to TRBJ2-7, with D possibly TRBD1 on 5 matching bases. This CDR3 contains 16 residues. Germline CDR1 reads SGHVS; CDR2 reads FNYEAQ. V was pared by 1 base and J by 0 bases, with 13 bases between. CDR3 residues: CASSLVSTECSYEQYF. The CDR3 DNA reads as TGTGCCAGCAGCTTAGTCTCGACAGAATGCTCCTACGAGCAGTACTTC. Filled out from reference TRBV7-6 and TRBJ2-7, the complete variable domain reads GAGVSQSPRYKVTKRGQDVALRCDPISGHVSLYWYRQALGQGPEFLTYFNYEAQQDKSGLPNDRFSAERPEGSISTLTIQRTEQRDSAMYRCASSLVSTECSYEQYFGPGTRLTVT.

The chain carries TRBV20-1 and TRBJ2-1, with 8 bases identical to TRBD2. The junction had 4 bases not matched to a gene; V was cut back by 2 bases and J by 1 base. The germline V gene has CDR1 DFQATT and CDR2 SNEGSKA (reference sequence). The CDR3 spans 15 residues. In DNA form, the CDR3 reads TGCAGTGCTAGACCCCTAGCGGGTTCCTACAATGAGCAGTTCTTC. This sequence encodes CSARPLAGSYNEQFF.

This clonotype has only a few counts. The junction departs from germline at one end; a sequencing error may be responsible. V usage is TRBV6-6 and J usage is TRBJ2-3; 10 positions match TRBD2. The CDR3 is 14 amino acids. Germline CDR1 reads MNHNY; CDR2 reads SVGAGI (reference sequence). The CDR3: CASRYSGLADTQYF. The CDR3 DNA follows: TGTGCCAGCAGATACTCGGGACTAGCGGATACGCAGTATTTT.

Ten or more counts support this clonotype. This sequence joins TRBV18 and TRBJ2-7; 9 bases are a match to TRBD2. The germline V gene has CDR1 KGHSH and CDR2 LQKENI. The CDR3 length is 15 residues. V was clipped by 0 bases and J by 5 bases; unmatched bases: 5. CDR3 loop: CASSPPALAGNEQYF. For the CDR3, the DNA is TGTGCCAGCTCACCACCGGCACTAGCGGGCAACGAGCAGTACTTC.

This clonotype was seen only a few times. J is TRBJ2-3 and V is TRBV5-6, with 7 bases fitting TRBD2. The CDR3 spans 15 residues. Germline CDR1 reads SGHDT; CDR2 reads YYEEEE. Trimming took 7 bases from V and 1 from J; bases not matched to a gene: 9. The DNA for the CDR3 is TGTGCCAGCGGGGCTGGGACTACGCGCACAGATACGCAGTATTTT. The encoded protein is CASGAGTTRTDTQYF. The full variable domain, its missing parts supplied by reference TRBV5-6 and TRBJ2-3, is DAGVTQSPTHLIKTRGQQVTLRCSPKSGHDTVSWYQQALGQGPQFIFQYYEEEERQRGNFPDRFSGHQFPNYSSELNVNALLLGDSALYLCASGAGTTRTDTQYFGPGTRLTVL.

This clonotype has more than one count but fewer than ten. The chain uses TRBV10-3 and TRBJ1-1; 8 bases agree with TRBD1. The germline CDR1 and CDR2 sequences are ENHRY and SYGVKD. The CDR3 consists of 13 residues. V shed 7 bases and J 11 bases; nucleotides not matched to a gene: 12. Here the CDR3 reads CAITSTGQGGAFF. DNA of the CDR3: TGTGCCATCACTTCCACCGGACAGGGTGGCGCTTTCTTT.

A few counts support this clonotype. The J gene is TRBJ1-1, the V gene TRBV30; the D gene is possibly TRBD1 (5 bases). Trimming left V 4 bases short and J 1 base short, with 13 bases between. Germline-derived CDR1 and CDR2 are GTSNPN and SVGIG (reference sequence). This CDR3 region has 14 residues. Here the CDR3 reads CAWNFGHKNTEAFF. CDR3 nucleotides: TGTGCCTGGAATTTTGGACATAAGAACACTGAAGCTTTCTTT.

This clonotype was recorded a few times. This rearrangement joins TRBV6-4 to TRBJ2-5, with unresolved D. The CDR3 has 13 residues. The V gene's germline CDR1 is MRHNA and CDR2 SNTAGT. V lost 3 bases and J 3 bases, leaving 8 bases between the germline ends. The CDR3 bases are TGTGCCAGCAGTGAGTGGCAGGAAGAGACCCAGTACTTC. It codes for CASSEWQEETQYF.

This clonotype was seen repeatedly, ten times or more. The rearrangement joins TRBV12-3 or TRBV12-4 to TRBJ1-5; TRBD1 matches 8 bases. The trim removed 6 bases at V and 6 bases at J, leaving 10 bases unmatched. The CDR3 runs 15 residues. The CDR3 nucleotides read TGTGCCAGCAGGGCGACAGGGGATGCTTTTCAGCCCCAGCATTTT. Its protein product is CASRATGDAFQPQHF.

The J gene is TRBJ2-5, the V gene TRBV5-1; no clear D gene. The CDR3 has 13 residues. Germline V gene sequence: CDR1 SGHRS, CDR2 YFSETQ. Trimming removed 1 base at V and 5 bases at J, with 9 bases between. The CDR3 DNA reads TGCGCCAGCAGCTTGAGTACCCACGAGACCCAGTACTTC. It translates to CASSLSTHETQYF.

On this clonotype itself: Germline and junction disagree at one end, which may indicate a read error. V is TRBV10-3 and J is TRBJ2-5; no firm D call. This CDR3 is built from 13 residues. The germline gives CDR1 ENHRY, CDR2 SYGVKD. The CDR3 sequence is CAISQSLEETQYF. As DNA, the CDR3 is TGTGCCATCAGTCAGTCGTTAGAAGAGACCCAGTACTTC.

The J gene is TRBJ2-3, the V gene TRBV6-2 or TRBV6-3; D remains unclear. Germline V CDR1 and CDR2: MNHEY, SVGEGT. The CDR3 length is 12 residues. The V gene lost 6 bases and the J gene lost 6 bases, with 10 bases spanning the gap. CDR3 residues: CASSEPRDTQYF. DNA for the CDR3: TGTGCCAGCAGCGAACCAAGGGATACGCAGTATTTT.

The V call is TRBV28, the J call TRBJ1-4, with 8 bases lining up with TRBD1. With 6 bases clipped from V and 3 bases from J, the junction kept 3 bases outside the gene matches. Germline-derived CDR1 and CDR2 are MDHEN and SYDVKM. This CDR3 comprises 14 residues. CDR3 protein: CASSLTGANEKLFF. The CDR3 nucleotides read TGTGCCAGCAGCCTGACAGGGGCTAATGAAAAACTGTTTTTT.

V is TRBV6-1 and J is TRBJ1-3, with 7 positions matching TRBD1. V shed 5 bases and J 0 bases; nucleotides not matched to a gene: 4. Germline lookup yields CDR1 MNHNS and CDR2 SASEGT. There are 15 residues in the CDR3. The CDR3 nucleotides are TGTGCCAGCAGTAGAACAGGGGACTCTGGAAACACCATATATTTT. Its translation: CASSRTGDSGNTIYF.

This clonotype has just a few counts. The CDR3: CASHEAVNTEAFF. The CDR3 DNA follows: TGTGCCAGCCACGAGGCGGTGAACACTGAAGCTTTCTTT. The J gene is TRBJ1-1, the V gene TRBV9; D unresolved. V lost 7 bases to trimming and J lost 0 bases, with 10 bases between them. The CDR3 loop spans 13 amino acids. Per germline, CDR1 SGDLS and CDR2 YYNGEE.

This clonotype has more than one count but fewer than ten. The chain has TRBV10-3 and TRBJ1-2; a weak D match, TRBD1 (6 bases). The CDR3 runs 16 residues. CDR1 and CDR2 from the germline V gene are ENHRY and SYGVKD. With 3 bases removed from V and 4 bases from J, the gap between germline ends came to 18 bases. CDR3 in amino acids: CAISEGGRVRGYGYTF. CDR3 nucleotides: TGTGCCATCAGTGAAGGGGGTCGGGTTCGGGGCTATGGCTACACCTTC.

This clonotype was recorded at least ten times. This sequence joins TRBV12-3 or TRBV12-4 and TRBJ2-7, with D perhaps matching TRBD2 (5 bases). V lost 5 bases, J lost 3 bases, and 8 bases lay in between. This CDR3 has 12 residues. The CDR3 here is CASSRDYYEQYF. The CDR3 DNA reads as TGTGCCAGCAGTCGTGACTACTACGAGCAGTACTTC.

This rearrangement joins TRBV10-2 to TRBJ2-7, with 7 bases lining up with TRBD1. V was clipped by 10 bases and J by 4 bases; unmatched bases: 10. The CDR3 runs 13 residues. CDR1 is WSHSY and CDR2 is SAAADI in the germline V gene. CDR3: CATSTGTEYEQYF. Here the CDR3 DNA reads TGCGCCACCTCCACCGGGACAGAGTACGAGCAGTACTTC.

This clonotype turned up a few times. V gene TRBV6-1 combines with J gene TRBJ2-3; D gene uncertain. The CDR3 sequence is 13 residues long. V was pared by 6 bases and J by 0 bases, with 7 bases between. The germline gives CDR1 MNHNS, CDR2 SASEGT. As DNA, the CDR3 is TGTGCCAGCAGAAGACTGAGCACAGATACGCAGTATTTT. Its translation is CASRRLSTDTQYF.

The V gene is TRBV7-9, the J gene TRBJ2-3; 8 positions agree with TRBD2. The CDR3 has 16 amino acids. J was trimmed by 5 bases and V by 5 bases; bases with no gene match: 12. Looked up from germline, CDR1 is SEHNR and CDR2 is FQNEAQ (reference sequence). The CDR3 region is CASSLRRAGAKDTQYF. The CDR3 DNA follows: TGTGCCAGCAGCCTCAGACGAGCGGGAGCGAAAGATACGCAGTATTTT.

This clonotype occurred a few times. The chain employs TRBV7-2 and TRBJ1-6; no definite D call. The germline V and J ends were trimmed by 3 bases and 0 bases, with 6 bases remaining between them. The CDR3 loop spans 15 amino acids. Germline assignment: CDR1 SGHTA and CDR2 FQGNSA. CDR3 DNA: TGTGCCAGCAGCTTCAGCAGCTCCTATAATTCACCCCTCCACTTT. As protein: CASSFSSSYNSPLHF.

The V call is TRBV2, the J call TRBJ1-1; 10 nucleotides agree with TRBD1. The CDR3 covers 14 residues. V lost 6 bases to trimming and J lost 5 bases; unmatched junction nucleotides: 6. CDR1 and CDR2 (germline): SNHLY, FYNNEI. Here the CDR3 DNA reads TGTGCCAGCAGAGAGGACAGGGGGGGAACTGAAGCTTTCTTT. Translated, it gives CASREDRGGTEAFF.

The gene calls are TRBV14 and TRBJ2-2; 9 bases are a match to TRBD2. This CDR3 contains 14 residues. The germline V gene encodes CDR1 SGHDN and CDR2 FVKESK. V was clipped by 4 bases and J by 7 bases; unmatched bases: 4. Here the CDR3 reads CASSRLAGSGELFF. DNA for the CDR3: TGTGCCAGCAGCCGTCTAGCGGGAAGCGGGGAGCTGTTTTTT.

CDR3 sequence: CASSPPGGPETQYF. In DNA form, the CDR3 reads TGTGCCAGCAGCCCCCCGGGGGGGCCAGAGACCCAGTACTTC. The V gene is TRBV21-1, the J gene TRBJ2-5; the table calls TRBD2, which could not be checked here. TRBV21-1 is a documented pseudogene. The CDR3 spans 14 residues.

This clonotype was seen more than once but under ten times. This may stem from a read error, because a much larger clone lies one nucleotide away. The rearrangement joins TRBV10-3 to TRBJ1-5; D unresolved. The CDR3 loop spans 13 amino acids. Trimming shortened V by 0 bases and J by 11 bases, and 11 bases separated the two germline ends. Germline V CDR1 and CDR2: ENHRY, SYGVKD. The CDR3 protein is CAISESVTQTQHF. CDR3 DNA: TGTGCCATCAGTGAGTCCGTGACCCAGACCCAGCATTTT.

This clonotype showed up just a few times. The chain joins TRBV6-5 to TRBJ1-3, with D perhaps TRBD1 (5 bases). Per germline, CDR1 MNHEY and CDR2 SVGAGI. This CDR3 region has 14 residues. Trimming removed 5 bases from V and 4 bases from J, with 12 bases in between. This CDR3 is CASSNGAEGNTIYF. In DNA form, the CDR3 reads TGTGCCAGCAGTAACGGGGCTGAAGGAAACACCATATATTTT.

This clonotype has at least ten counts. The CDR3: CASSQTSARELFF. CDR3 in DNA: TGTGCCAGCAGCCAGACGTCCGCCCGGGAGCTGTTTTTT. The chain combines TRBV4-2 with TRBJ1-4; the D is unclear. The J call may be incorrect, as the DNA end agrees better with TRBJ2-2. The CDR3 is 13 amino acids. The germline CDR1 and CDR2 sequences are LGHNA and YNFKEQ.

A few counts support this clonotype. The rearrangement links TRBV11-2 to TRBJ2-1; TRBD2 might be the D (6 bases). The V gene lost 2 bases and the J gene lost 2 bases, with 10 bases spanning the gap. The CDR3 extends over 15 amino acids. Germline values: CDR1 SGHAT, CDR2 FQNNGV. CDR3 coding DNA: TGTGCCAGCAGCTTATCCGGGGGACCCTACAATGAGCAGTTCTTC. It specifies CASSLSGGPYNEQFF.

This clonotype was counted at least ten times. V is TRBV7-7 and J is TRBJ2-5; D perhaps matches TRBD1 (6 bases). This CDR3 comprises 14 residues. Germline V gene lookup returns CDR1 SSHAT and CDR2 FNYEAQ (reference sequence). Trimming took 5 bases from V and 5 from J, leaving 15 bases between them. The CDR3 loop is CASSERTDRETQYF. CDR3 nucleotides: TGTGCCAGCAGCGAAAGGACAGATCGGGAGACCCAGTACTTC.